This TCR beta chain was captured by sequencing in a study of response to subunit inactivated influenza vaccine. Study-wide results and caveats: Each seasonal influenza vaccination, the authors suggested, recruits few new T cells.

Each CDR3 protein is one row after TCRdb ran MiXCR on the RT-PCR reads. The sample lists around 650,000 distinct CDR3 sequences, 15% to 18% occurring once. Germline values: CDR1 GTSNPN, CDR2 SVGIG (reference sequence). Trimming removed 0 bases from V and 9 bases from J, with 9 bases in between. The CDR3 length is 12 residues. Turning to this clonotype: What it binds is not known.

This sample comprised PBMCs from blood, obtained approximately 12 days after vaccination. The clonotype was recovered from a man aged 50-60 years who received an inactivated influenza vaccine. J is TRBJ2-1 and V is TRBV30; D ambiguous. CDR3 sequence: CAWSVKFGEQFF. CDR3 bases: TGTGCCTGGAGTGTAAAGTTTGGTGAGCAGTTCTTC.